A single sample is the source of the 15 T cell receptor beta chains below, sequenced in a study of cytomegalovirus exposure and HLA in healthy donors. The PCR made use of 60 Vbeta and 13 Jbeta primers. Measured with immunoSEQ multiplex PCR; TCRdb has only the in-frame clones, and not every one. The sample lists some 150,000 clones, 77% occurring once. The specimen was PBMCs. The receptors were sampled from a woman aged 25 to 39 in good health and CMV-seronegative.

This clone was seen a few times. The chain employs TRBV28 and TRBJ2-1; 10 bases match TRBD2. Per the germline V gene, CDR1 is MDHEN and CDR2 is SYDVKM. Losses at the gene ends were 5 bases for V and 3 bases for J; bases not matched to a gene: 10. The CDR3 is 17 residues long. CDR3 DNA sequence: TGTGCCAGCAGTCCCTTTCCTACTAGCGGGGACTACAATGAGCAGTTCTTC. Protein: CASSPFPTSGDYNEQFF.

CDR3 in DNA: TGTGCCAGCAGCCCGAGGAGGGGGACAGACGTGCAAAAACTGTTTTTT. This gives the protein CASSPRRGTDVQKLFF. The V and J genes are TRBV11-2 and TRBJ1-4, with TRBD1 identical over 7 bases. J lost 9 bases, V lost 5 bases, and 15 bases had no gene match. Germline V CDR1 and CDR2: SGHAT, FQNNGV. CDR3 length equals 16 residues.

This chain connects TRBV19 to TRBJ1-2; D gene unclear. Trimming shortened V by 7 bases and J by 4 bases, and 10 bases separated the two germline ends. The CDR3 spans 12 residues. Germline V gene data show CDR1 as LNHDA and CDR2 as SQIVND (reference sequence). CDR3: CASTRESYGYTF. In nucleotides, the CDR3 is TGTGCCAGTACTCGGGAGAGCTATGGCTACACCTTC.

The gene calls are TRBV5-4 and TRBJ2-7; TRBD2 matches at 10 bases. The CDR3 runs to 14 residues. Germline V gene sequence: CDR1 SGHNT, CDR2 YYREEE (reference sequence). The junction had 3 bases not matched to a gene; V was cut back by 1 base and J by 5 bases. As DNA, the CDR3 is TGTGCCAGCAGCTTGAAACTAGCGGGAAACGAGCAGTACTTC. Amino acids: CASSLKLAGNEQYF. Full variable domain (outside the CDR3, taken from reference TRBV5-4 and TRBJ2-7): ETGVTQSPTHLIKTRGQQVTLRCSSQSGHNTVSWYQQALGQGPQFIFQYYREEENGRGNFPPRFSGLQFPNYSSELNVNALELDDSALYLCASSLKLAGNEQYFGPGTRLTVT.

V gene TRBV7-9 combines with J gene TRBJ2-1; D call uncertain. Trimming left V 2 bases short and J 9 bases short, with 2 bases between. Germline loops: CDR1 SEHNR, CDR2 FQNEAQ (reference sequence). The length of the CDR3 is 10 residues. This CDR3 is CASSLLEQFF. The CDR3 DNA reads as TGTGCCAGCAGCTTACTTGAGCAGTTCTTC. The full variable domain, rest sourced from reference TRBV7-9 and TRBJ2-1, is DTGVSQNPRHKITKRGQNVTFRCDPISEHNRLYWYRQTLGQGPEFLTYFQNEAQLEKSRLLSDRFSAERPKGSFSTLEIQRTEQGDSAMYLCASSLLEQFFGPGTRLTVL.

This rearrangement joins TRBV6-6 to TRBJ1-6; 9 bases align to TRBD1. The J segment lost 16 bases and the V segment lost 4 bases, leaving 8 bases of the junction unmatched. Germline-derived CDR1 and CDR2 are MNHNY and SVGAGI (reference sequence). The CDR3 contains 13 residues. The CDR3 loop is CASSFGGQGNLHF. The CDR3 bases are TGTGCCAGCAGTTTCGGGGGACAGGGAAATCTCCACTTT.

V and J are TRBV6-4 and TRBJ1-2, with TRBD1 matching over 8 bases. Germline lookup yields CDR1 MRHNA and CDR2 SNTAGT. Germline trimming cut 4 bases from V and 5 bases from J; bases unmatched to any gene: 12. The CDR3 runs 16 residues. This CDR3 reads CASSVMDREIGYGYTF. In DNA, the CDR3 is TGTGCCAGCAGTGTTATGGACAGGGAGATTGGGTATGGCTACACCTTC.

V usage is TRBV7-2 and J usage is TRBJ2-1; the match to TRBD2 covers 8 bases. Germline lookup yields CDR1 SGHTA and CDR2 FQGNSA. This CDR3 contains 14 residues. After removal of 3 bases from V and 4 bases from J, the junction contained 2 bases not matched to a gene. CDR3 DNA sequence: TGTGCCAGCAGCTTCACTAGCGGTTACAATGAGCAGTTCTTC. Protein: CASSFTSGYNEQFF.

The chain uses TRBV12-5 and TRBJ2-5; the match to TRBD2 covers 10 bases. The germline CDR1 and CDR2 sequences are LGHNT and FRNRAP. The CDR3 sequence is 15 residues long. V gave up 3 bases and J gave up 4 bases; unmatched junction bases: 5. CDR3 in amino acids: CASGFPSSGGETQYF. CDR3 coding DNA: TGTGCTAGTGGTTTCCCTTCTAGCGGGGGAGAGACCCAGTACTTC.

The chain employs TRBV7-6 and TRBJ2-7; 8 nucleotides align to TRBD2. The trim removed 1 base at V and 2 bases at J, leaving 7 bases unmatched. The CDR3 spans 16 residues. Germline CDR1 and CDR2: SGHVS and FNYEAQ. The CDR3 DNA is TGTGCCAGCAGCTTAGGGGCCGCGGGAGGTCCCTACGAGCAGTACTTC. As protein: CASSLGAAGGPYEQYF.

In nucleotides, the CDR3 is TGTGCCAGCAGCTTAAGAGGGGGTAGGGGACTAGCGGGAGGCACATCGGGTACAGATACGCAGTATTTT. Encoded protein: CASSLRGGRGLAGGTSGTDTQYF. The rearrangement joins TRBV7-3 to TRBJ2-3; 15 bases line up with TRBD2. The CDR3 has 23 residues. The V gene's germline CDR1 is SGHTA and CDR2 FQGTGA. V lost 1 base and J lost 3; bases outside the gene matches: 20.

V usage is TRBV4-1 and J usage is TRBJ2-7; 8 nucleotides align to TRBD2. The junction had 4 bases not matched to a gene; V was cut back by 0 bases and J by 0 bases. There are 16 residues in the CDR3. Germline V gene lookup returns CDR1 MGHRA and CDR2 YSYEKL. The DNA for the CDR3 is TGCGCCAGCAGCCAAGATTCTAGCGGGTTCTCCTACGAGCAGTACTTC. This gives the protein CASSQDSSGFSYEQYF.

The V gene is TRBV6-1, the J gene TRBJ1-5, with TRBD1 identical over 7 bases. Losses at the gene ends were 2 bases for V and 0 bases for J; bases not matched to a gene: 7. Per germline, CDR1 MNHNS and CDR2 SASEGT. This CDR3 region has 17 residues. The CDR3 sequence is CASSELGTEYSNQPQHF. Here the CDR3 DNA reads TGTGCCAGCAGTGAACTCGGGACAGAATATAGCAATCAGCCCCAGCATTTT.

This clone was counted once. CDR3 in amino acids: CASSHPTSGGYEQYF. The CDR3 nucleotides read TGTGCCAGCAGTCACCCGACTAGCGGGGGGTACGAGCAGTACTTC. V usage is TRBV6-5 and J usage is TRBJ2-7; TRBD2 matches 13 bases. Germline CDR1 reads MNHEY; CDR2 reads SVGAGI. The CDR3 runs 15 residues. V trimming: 5 bases; J trimming: 4 bases; junction bases outside the gene matches: 5.

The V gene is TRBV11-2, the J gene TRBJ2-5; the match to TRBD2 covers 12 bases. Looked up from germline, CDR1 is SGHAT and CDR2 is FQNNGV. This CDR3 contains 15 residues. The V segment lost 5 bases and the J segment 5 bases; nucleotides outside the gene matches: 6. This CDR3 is CASSRTSGARETQYF. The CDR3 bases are TGTGCCAGCAGCAGGACTAGCGGGGCGCGGGAGACCCAGTACTTC.